This T cell receptor beta chain came from a study of shared clonotypes between healthy human individuals. As for this clone: The sample contains more than one DNA sequence encoding this CDR3.

The table came from immunoSEQ multiplex PCR; TCRdb's copy has only in-frame clones and leaves some out. The data hold about 2.1 million clones, with just under 95% observed a single time. Positively selected for CCR7, the CD45RO-negative cells used as naive CD8 cells excluded terminally differentiated effector memory CD45RA+ cells. Trimming shortened V by 0 bases and J by 7 bases, and 7 bases separated the two germline ends. The CDR3 spans 13 residues. The germline CDR1 and CDR2 sequences are MNHEY and SMNVEV (reference sequence). The rearrangement joins TRBV27 to TRBJ2-1; D gene unclear. The clonotype comes from a man aged 18 to 29 in good health. Some clones in this sample may be carry-over from other donors' samples. The specimen was naive CD8+ T cells from PBMCs. The DNA of the CDR3 is TGTGCCAGCAGTTTATCCCCGCGTAATGAGCAGTTCTTC. Translation gives CASSLSPRNEQFF.